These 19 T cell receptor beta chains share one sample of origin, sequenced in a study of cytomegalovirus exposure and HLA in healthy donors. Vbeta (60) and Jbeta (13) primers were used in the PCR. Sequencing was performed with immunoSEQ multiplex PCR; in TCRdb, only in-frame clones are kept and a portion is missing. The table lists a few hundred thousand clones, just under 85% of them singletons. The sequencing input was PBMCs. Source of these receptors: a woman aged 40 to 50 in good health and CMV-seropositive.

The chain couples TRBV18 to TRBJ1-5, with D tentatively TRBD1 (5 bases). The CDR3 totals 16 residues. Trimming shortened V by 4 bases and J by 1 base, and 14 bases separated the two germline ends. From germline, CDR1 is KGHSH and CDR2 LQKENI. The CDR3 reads CASSLGPTVSNQPQHF. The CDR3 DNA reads TGTGCCAGCTCACTTGGGCCGACAGTGAGCAATCAGCCCCAGCATTTT.

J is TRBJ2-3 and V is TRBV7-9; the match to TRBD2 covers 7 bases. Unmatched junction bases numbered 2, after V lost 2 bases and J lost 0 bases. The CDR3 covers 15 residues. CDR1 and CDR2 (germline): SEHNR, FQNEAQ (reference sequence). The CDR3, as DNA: TGTGCCAGCAGCTTAAAGGGAGGGAGCACAGATACGCAGTATTTT. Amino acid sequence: CASSLKGGSTDTQYF.

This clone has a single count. The CDR3 DNA follows: TGCGCCAGCAGCTTGGGGAGCGGCAGGAATGAAAAACTGTTTTTT. Its translation: CASSLGSGRNEKLFF. The chain links TRBV5-1 to TRBJ1-4; D gene unclear. The V gene's germline CDR1 is SGHRS and CDR2 YFSETQ. The V end was cut by 0 bases, the J end by 5 bases, with 11 bases between. CDR3 size: 15 residues.

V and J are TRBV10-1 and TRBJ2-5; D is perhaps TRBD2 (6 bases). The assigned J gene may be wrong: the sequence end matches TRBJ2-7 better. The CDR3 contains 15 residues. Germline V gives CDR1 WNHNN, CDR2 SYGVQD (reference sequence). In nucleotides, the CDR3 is TGCGCCAGCAGTGATTCTTTGGAGGGAAGGAACGAGCAGTACTTC. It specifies CASSDSLEGRNEQYF.

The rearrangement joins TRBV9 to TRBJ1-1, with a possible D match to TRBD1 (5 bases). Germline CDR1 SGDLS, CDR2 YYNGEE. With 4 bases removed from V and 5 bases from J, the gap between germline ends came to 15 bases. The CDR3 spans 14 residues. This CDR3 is CASSPLDRHTEAFF. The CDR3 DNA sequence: TGTGCCAGCAGCCCCCTCGACAGACATACTGAAGCTTTCTTT. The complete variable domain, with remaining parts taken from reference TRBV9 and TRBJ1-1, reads DSGVTQTPKHLITATGQRVTLRCSPRSGDLSVYWYQQSLDQGLQFLIQYYNGEERAKGNILERFSAQQFPDLHSELNLSSLELGDSALYFCASSPLDRHTEAFFGQGTRLTVV.

CDR3 bases: TGTGCCAGCAGTGCGGCAGGGAACGTCGGAAAACTGTTTTTT. Encoded protein: CASSAAGNVGKLFF. The chain employs TRBV25-1 and TRBJ1-4; tentatively, D is TRBD1 (5 bases). Germline loops: CDR1 MGHDK, CDR2 SYGVNS. V shed 4 bases and J shed 10 bases, with 16 bases lying between them. The CDR3 consists of 14 residues.

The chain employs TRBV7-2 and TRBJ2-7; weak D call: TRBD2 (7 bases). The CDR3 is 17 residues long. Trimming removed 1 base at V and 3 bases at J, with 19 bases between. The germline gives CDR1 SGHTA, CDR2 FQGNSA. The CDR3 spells CASSLVGGGFASYEQYF. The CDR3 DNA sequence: TGTGCCAGCAGCTTAGTAGGGGGGGGCTTTGCTAGCTACGAGCAGTACTTC.

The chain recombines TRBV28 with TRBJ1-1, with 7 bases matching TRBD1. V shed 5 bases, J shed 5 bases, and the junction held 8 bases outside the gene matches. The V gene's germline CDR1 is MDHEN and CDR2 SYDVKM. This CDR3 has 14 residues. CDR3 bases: TGTGCCAGCAGTCTCGACAGGGCGGTTACTGAAGCTTTCTTT. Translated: CASSLDRAVTEAFF.

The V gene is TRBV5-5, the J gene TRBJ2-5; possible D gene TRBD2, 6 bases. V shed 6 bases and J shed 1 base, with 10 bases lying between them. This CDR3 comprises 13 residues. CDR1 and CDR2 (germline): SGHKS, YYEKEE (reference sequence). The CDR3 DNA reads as TGTGCCAGCACCGGAGCGGGCCAAGAGACCCAGTACTTC. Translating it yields CASTGAGQETQYF.

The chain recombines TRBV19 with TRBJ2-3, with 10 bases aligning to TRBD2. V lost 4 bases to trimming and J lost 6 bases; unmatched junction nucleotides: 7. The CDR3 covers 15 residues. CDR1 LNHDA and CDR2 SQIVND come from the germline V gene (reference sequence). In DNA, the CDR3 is TGTGCCAGTAGTACTTGGACTAGCGGAGGGGATACGCAGTATTTT. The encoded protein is CASSTWTSGGDTQYF.

This chain's CDR3 is CASSIDNSGANVLTF. As DNA, the CDR3 is TGTGCCAGTAGTATAGACAACTCTGGGGCCAACGTCCTGACTTTC. The chain couples TRBV19 to TRBJ2-6, with D unresolved. Germline CDR1 and CDR2: LNHDA and SQIVND (reference sequence). The V gene lost 0 bases and the J gene lost 0 bases, with 3 bases spanning the gap. There are 15 residues in the CDR3.

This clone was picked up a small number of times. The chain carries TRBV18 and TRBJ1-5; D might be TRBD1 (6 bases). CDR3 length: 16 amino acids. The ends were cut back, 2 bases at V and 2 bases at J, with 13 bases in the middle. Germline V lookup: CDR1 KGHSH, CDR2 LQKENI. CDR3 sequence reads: CASSPDAAGGNQPQHF. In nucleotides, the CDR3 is TGTGCCAGCTCACCAGATGCTGCAGGGGGCAATCAGCCCCAGCATTTT.

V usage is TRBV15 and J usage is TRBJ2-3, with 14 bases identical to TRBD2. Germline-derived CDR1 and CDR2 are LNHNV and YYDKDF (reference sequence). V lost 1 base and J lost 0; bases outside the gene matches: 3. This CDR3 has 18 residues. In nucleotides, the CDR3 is TGTGCCACCAGCAGAGGACTAGCGGGAGGGCCAAGCACAGATACGCAGTATTTT. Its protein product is CATSRGLAGGPSTDTQYF.

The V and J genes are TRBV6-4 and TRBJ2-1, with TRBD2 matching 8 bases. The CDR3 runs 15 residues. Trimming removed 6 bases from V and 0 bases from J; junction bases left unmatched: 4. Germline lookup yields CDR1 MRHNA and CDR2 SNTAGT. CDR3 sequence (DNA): TGTGCCAGCAGCCCCAGCGGGAGCTCCTACAATGAGCAGTTCTTC. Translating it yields CASSPSGSSYNEQFF.

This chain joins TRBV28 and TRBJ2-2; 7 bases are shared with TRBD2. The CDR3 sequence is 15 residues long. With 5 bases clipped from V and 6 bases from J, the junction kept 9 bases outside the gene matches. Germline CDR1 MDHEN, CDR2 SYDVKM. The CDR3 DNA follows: TGTGCCAGCAGTCCCCCACCTAGCGGCGCCGGGGAGCTGTTTTTT. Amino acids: CASSPPPSGAGELFF. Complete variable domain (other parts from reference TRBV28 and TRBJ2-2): DVKVTQSSRYLVKRTGEKVFLECVQDMDHENMFWYRQDPGLGLRLIYFSYDVKMKEKGDIPEGYSVSREKKERFSLILESASTNQTSMYLCASSPPPSGAGELFFGEGSRLTVL.

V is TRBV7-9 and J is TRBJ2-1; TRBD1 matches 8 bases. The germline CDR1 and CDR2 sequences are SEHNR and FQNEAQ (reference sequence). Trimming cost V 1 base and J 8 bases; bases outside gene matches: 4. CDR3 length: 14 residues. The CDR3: CASSLVTGADEQFF. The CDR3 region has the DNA TGTGCCAGCAGCTTAGTGACAGGGGCGGATGAGCAGTTCTTC.

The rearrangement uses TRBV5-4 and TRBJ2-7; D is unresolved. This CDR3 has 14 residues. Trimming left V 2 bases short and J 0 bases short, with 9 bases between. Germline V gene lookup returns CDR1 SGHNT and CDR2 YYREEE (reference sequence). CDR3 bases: TGTGCCAGCAGCTTTGGCGGAAGCTCCTACGAGCAGTACTTC. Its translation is CASSFGGSSYEQYF.

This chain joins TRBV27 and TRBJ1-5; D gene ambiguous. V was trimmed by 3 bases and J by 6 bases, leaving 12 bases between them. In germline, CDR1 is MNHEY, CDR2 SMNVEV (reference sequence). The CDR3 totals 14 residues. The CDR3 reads CASSFGRAGQPQHF. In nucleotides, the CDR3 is TGTGCCAGCAGTTTCGGGAGGGCAGGTCAGCCCCAGCATTTT.

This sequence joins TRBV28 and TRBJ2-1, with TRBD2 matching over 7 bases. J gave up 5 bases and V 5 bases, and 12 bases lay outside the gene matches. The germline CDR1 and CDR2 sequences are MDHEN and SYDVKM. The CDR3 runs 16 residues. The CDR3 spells CASSPPPGLPNNEQFF. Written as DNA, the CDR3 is TGTGCCAGCAGTCCTCCCCCGGGACTACCTAACAATGAGCAGTTCTTC.